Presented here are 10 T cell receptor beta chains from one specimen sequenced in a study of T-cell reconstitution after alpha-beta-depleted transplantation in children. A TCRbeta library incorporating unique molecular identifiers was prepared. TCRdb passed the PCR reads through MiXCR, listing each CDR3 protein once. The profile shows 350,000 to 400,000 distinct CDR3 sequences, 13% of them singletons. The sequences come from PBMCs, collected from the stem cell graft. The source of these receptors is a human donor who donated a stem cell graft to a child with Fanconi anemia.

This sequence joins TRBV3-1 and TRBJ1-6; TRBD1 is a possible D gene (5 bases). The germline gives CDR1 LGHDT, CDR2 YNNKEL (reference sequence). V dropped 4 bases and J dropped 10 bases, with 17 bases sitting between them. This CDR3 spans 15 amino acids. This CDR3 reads CASSLLGGGYSPLHF. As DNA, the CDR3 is TGTGCCAGCAGCCTTCTTGGGGGGGGGTACTCACCCCTCCACTTT.

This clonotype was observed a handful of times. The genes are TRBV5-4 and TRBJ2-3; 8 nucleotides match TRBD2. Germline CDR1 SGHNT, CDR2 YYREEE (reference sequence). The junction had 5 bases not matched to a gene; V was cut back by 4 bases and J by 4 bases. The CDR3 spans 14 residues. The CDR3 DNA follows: TGTGCCAGCAGCGCAGCGGGGGTTTCAGATACGCAGTATTTT. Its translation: CASSAAGVSDTQYF.

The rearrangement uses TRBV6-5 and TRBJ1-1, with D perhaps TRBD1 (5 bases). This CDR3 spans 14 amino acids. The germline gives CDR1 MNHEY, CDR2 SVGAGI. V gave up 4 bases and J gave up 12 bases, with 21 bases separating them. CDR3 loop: CASSSRWGRVETFF. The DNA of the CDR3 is TGTGCCAGCAGTTCCCGGTGGGGGAGGGTGGAGACTTTCTTT.

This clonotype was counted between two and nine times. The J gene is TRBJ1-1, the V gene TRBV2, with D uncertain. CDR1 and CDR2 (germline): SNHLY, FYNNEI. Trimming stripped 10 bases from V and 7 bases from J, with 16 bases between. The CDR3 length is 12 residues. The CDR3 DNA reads TGTGCCACCTGGCAGGCCCAAGGTGAAGCTTTCTTT. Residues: CATWQAQGEAFF.

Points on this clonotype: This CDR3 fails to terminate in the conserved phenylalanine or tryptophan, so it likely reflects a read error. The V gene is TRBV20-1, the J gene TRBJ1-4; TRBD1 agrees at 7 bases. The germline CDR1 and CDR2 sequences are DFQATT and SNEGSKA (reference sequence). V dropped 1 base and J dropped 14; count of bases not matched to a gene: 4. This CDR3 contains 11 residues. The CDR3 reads CSARVGQTLFY. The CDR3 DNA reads TGCAGTGCTAGAGTGGGACAGACCCTGTTTTAT.

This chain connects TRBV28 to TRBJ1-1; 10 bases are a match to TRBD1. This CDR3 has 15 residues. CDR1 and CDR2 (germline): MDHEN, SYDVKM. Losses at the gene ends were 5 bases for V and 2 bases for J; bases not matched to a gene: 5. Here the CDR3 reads CASSPGQGGNTEAFF. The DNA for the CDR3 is TGTGCCAGCAGTCCTGGACAGGGGGGAAACACTGAAGCTTTCTTT.

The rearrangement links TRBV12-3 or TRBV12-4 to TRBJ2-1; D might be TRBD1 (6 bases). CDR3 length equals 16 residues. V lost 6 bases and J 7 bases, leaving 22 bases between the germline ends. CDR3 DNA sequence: TGTGCCAGCAGGGAGACCGCAGGGGCCCGCCAGAATGAGCAGTTCTTC. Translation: CASRETAGARQNEQFF.

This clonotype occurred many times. In DNA, the CDR3 is TGTGCCACCAGCAGAGATCAGAGCCTCTATGGCTACACCTTC. Translation: CATSRDQSLYGYTF. The rearrangement uses TRBV15 and TRBJ1-2; no definite D call. Germline V gene data show CDR1 as LNHNV and CDR2 as YYDKDF (reference sequence). The CDR3 runs 14 residues. V lost 0 bases, J lost 4 bases, and 9 bases lay in between.

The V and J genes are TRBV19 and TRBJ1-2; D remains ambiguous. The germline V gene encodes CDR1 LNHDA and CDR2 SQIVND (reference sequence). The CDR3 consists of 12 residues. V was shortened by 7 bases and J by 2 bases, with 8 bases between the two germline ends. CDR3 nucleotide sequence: TGTGCCAGTAAATCGGGGAACTATGGCTACACCTTC. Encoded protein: CASKSGNYGYTF.

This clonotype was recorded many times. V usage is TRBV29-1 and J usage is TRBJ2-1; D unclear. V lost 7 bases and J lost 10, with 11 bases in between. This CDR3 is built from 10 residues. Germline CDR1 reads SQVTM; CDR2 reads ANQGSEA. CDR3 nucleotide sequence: TGCAGCGCCACCAGCTTAGAGCAGTTCTTC. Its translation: CSATSLEQFF.